This TCR beta chain was retrieved from a study of control samples from healthy donors and cancer patients. V was cut by 8 bases and J by 0 bases, with 8 bases left in between. This CDR3 is built from 12 residues. The V gene's germline CDR1 is MNHEY and CDR2 SMNVEV (reference sequence). Clones were sequenced by immunoSEQ multiplex PCR, and TCRdb holds only the in-frame ones, with some missing. The repertoire includes about 51,000 clones, roughly nine tenths of them detected once, and roughly 1.5% sits in the top ten. The gene calls are TRBV27 and TRBJ2-7; D remains unclear. The material sequenced was PBMCs. The receptor was isolated from a man in his forties with colorectal cancer. CDR3: CASGPSSYEQYF. The CDR3 DNA reads as TGTGCCAGCGGACCGAGCTCCTACGAGCAGTACTTC.